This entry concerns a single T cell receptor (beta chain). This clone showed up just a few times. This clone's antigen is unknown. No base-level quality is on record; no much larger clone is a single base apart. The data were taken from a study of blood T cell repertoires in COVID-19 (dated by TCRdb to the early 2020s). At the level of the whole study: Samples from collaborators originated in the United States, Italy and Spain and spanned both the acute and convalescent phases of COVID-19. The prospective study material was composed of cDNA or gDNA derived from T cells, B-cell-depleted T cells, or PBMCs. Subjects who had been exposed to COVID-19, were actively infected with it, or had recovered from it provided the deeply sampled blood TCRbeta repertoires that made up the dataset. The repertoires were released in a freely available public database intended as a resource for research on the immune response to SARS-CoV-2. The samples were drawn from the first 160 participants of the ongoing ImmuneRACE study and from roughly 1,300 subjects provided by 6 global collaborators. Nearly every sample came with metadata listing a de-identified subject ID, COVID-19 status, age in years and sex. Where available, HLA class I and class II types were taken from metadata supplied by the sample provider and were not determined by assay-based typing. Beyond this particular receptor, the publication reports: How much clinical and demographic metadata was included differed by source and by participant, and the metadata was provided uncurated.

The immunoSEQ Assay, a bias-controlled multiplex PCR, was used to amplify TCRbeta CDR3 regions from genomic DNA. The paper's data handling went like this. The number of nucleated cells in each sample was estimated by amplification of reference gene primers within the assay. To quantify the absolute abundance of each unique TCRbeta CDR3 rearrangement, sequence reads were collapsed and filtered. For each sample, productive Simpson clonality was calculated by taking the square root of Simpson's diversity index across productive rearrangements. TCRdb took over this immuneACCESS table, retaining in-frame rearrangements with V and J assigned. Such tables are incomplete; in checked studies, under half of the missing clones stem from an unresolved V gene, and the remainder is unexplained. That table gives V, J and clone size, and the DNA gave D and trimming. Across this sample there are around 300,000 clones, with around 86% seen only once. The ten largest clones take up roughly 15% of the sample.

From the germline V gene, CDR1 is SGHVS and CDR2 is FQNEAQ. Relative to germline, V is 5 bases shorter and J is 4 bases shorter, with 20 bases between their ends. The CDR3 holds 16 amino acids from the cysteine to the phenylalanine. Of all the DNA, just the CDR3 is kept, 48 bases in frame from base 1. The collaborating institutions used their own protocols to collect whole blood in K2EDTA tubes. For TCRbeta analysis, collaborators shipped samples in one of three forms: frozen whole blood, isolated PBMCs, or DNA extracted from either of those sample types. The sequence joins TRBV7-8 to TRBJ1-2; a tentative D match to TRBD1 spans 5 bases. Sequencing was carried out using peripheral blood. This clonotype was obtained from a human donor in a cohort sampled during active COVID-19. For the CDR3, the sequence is CASSPSGRGGTYGYTF. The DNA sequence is TGTGCCAGCAGCCCGTCGGGTCGGGGGGGGACCTATGGCTACACCTTC.